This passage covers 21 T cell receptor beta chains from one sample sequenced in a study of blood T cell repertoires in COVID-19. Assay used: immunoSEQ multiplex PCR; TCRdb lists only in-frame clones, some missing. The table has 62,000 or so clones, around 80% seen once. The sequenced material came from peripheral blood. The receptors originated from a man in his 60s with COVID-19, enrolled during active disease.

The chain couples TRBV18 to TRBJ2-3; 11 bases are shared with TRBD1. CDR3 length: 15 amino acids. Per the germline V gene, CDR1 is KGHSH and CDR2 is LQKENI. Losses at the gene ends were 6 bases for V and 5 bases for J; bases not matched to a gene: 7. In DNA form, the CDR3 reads TGTGCCAGCTCGCCGGACAGGGGGCGCAGAGATACGCAGTATTTT. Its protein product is CASSPDRGRRDTQYF.

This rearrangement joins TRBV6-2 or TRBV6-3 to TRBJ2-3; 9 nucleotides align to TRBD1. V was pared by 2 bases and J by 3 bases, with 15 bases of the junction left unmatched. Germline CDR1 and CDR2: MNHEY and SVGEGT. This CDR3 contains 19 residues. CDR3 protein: CASSYPRGGQGSSTDTQYF. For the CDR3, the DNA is TGTGCCAGCAGTTACCCGAGGGGGGGACAGGGATCGTCTACAGATACGCAGTATTTT.

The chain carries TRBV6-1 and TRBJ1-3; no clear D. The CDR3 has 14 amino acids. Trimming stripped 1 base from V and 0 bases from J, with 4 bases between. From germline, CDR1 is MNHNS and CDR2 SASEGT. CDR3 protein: CASSEGHSGNTIYF. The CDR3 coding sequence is TGTGCCAGCAGTGAAGGTCACTCTGGAAACACCATATATTTT.

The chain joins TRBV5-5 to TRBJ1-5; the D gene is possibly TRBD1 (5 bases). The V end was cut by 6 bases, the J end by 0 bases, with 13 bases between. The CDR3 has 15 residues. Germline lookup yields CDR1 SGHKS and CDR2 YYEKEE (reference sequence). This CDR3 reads CASTFGADSNQPQHF. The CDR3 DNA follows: TGTGCCAGCACCTTTGGGGCAGATAGCAATCAGCCCCAGCATTTT. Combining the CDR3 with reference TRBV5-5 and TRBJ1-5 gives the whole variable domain DAGVTQSPTHLIKTRGQQVTLRCSPISGHKSVSWYQQVLGQGPQFIFQYYEKEERGRGNFPDRFSARQFPNYSSELNVNALLLGDSALYLCASTFGADSNQPQHFGDGTRLSIL.

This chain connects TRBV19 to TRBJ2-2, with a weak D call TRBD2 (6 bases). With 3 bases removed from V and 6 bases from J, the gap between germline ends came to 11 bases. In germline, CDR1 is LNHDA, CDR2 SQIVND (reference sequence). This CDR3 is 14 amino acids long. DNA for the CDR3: TGTGCCAGTAGTATGATGAGCGGGCCCGGGGAGCTGTTTTTT. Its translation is CASSMMSGPGELFF.

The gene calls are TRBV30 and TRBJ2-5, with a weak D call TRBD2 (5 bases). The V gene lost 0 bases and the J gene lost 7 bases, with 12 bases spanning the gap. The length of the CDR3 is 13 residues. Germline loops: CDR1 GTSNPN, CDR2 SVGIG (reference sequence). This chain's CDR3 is CAWSVADPGTQYF. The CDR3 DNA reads TGTGCCTGGAGTGTAGCGGACCCAGGGACCCAGTACTTC.

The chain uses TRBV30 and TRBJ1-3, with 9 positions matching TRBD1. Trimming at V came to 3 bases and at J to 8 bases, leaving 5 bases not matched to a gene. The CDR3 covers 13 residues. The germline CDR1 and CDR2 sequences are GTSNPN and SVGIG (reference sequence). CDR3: CAWRRGQGYTIYF. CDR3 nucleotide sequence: TGTGCCTGGAGGAGGGGACAGGGCTACACCATATATTTT.

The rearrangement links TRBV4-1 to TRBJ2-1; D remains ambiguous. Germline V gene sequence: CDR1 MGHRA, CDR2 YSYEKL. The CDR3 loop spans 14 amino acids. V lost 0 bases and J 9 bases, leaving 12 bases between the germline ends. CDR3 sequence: CASSQEPASGEQFF. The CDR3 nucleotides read TGCGCCAGCAGCCAAGAACCAGCGAGTGGTGAGCAGTTCTTC.

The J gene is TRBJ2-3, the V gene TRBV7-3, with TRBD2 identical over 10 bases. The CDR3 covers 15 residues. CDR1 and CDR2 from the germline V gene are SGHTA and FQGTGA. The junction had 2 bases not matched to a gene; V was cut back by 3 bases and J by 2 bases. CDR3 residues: CASSLSGGATDTQYF. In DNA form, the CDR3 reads TGTGCCAGCAGCTTGAGCGGGGGGGCCACAGATACGCAGTATTTT.

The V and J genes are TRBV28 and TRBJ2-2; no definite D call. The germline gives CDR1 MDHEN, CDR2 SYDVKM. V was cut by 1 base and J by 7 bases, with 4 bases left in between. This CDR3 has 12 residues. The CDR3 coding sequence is TGTGCCAGCAGTTTATTCAACGGGGAGCTGTTTTTT. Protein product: CASSLFNGELFF.

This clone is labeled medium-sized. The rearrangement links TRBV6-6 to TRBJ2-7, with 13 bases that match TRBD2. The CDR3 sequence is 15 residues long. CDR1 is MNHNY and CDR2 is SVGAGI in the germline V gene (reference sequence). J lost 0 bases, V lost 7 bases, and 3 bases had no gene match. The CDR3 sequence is CASTRTSGSSYEQYF. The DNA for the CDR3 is TGTGCCAGCACACGGACTAGCGGGAGCTCCTACGAGCAGTACTTC.

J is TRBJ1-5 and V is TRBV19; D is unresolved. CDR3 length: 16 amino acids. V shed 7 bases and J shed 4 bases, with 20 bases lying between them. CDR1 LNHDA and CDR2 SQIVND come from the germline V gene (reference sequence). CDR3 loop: CASTFTGQRDNQPQHF. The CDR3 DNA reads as TGTGCCAGTACCTTTACGGGCCAGAGGGATAATCAGCCCCAGCATTTT.

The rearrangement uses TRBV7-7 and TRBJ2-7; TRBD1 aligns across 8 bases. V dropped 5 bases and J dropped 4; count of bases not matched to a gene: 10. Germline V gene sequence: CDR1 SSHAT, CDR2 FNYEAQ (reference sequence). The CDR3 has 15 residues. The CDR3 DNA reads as TGTGCCAGCAGCGCAGGGACAGGCAGTATGTACGAGCAGTACTTC. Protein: CASSAGTGSMYEQYF.

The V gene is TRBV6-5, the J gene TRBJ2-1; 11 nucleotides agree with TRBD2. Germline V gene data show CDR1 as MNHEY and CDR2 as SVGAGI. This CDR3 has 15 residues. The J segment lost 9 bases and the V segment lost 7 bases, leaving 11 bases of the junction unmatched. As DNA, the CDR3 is TGTGCCAGCACCATTACTAGCGGGAGTGGAGTTGAGCAGTTCTTC. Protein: CASTITSGSGVEQFF.

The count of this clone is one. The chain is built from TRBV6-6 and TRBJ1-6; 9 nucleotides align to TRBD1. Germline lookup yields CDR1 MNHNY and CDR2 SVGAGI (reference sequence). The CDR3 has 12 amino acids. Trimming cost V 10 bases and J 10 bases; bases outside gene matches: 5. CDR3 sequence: CATGTGTSPLHF. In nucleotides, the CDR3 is TGTGCCACCGGGACAGGGACGTCACCCCTCCACTTT.

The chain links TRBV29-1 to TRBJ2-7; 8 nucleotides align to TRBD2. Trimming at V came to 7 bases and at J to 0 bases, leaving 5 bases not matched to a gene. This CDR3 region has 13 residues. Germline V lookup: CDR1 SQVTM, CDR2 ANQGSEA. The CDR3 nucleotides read TGCAGCGCCCTCGGGGGGGGCTCCTACGAGCAGTACTTC. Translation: CSALGGGSYEQYF.

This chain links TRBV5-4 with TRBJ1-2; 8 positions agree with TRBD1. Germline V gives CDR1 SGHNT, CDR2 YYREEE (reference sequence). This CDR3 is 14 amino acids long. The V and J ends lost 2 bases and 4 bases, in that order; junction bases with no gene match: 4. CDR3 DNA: TGTGCCAGCAGCTTCGTCGACAGGGGCTATGGCTACACCTTC. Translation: CASSFVDRGYGYTF.

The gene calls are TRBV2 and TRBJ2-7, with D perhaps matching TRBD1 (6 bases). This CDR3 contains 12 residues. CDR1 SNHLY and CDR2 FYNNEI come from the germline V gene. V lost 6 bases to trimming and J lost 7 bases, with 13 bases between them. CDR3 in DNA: TGTGCCAGCAGACTTTCAGGGGAAGAGCAGTACTTC. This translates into CASRLSGEEQYF. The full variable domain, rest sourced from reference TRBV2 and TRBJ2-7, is EPEVTQTPSHQVTQMGQEVILRCVPISNHLYFYWYRQILGQKVEFLVSFYNNEISEKSEIFDDQFSVERPDGSNFTLKIRSTKLEDSAMYFCASRLSGEEQYFGPGTRLTVT.

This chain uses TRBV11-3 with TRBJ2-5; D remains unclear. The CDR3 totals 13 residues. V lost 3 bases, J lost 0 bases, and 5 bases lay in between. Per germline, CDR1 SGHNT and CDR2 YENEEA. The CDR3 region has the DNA TGTGCCAGCAGCTTGGGCCACCAAGAGACCCAGTACTTC. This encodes CASSLGHQETQYF.

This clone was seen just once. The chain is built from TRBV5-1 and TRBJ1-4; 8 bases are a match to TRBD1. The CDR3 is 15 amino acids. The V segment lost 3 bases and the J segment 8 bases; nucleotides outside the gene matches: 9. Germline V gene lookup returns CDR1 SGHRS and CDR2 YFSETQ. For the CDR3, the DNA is TGCGCCAGCAGCTCCCAGGGGGCATCGGAAGAAAAACTGTTTTTT. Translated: CASSSQGASEEKLFF.

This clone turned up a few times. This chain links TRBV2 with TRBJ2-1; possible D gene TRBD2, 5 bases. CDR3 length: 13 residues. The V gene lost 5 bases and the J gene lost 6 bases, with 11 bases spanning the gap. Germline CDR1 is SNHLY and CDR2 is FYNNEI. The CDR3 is CASSFSDINEQFF. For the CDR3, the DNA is TGTGCCAGCAGTTTTAGCGACATCAATGAGCAGTTCTTC.